A single sample is the source of the 23 T cell receptor beta chains below, sequenced in a study of T cell responses to AZD1222 COVID-19 vaccine. Assay used: immunoSEQ multiplex PCR; TCRdb lists only in-frame clones, some missing. Among some 110,000 clones listed, about 89% were seen once. The material was peripheral blood, obtained 28 days after the second dose of the MenACWY control vaccine. The receptors come from an adult who received the MenACWY meningococcal vaccine as a control.

The CDR3 is CASTQFPGDGYGYTF. For the CDR3, the DNA is TGCGCCAGCACCCAATTTCCAGGGGACGGCTATGGCTACACCTTC. The genes are TRBV5-1 and TRBJ1-2, with D tentatively TRBD1 (6 bases). V lost 6 bases and J lost 4, with 19 bases in between. The germline CDR1 and CDR2 sequences are SGHRS and YFSETQ. There are 15 residues in the CDR3. The entire variable domain, with the rest obtained from reference TRBV5-1 and TRBJ1-2, is as follows: KAGVTQTPRYLIKTRGQQVTLSCSPISGHRSVSWYQQTPGQGLQFLFEYFSETQRNKGNFPGRFSGRQFSNSRSEMNVSTLELGDSALYLCASTQFPGDGYGYTFGSGTRLTVV.

This clone was found once. The rearrangement joins TRBV7-2 to TRBJ2-5; 12 bases fit TRBD2. The CDR3 runs to 16 residues. Germline loops: CDR1 SGHTA, CDR2 FQGNSA. Trimming removed 5 bases from V and 2 bases from J; junction bases left unmatched: 6. Written as DNA, the CDR3 is TGTGCCAGCAGCCCCCGACTAGCGGGGGCGCAAGAGACCCAGTACTTC. Translation gives CASSPRLAGAQETQYF.

V is TRBV15 and J is TRBJ1-2, with 9 bases identical to TRBD1. The trim removed 3 bases at V and 4 bases at J, leaving 9 bases unmatched. From germline, CDR1 is LNHNV and CDR2 YYDKDF (reference sequence). This CDR3 contains 16 residues. CDR3 in DNA: TGTGCCACCAGCAGGAGACCGGGACAGGGAGTCTATGGCTACACCTTC. The encoded protein is CATSRRPGQGVYGYTF. Full variable domain (outside the CDR3, taken from reference TRBV15 and TRBJ1-2): DAMVIQNPRYQVTQFGKPVTLSCSQTLNHNVMYWYQQKSSQAPKLLFHYYDKDFNNEADTPDNFQSRRPNTSFCFLDIRSPGLGDTAMYLCATSRRPGQGVYGYTFGSGTRLTVV.

This chain connects TRBV7-6 to TRBJ2-5; TRBD2 aligns across 10 bases. Germline values: CDR1 SGHVS, CDR2 FNYEAQ. The trim removed 1 base at V and 2 bases at J, leaving 16 bases unmatched. The CDR3 has 20 amino acids. The CDR3 nucleotides are TGTGCCAGCAGCTTAGGGTTTGCGGGGCTAGCGGGGGCCAGACAAGAGACCCAGTACTTC. It codes for CASSLGFAGLAGARQETQYF.

The chain combines TRBV4-1 with TRBJ2-7; D is uncertain. V shed 0 bases and J shed 3 bases, with 18 bases lying between them. CDR3 length equals 17 residues. Germline V gene data show CDR1 as MGHRA and CDR2 as YSYEKL. In DNA form, the CDR3 reads TGCGCCAGCAGCCAAGATCCCGCAGTCCCAGGACGCTACGAGCAGTACTTC. Translation: CASSQDPAVPGRYEQYF.

The chain combines TRBV28 with TRBJ2-1, with a possible D match to TRBD2 (6 bases). With 4 bases removed from V and 4 bases from J, the gap between germline ends came to 11 bases. The CDR3 has 14 residues. The germline V gene encodes CDR1 MDHEN and CDR2 SYDVKM. The CDR3 sequence is CASSSSGTYNEQFF. The CDR3 region has the DNA TGTGCCAGCAGTTCATCCGGGACTTACAATGAGCAGTTCTTC.

The chain recombines TRBV2 with TRBJ2-3; TRBD2 might be the D (6 bases). CDR3 length equals 12 residues. V lost 11 bases and J 10 bases, leaving 19 bases between the germline ends. Germline CDR1 SNHLY, CDR2 FYNNEI. The CDR3 region is CAQTSSMDAQYF. As DNA, the CDR3 is TGTGCCCAGACTAGTTCCATGGATGCGCAGTATTTT.

The chain couples TRBV4-2 to TRBJ1-5; D call uncertain. The germline V gene encodes CDR1 LGHNA and CDR2 YNFKEQ. Trimming left V 4 bases short and J 4 bases short, with 11 bases between. The CDR3 runs to 14 residues. CDR3 amino acids: CASSLRTGNQPQHF. CDR3 DNA: TGTGCCAGCAGCCTCCGGACGGGAAATCAGCCCCAGCATTTT.

The genes are TRBV5-6 and TRBJ2-3, with 10 bases fitting TRBD2. The CDR3 runs to 16 residues. After removal of 3 bases from V and 5 bases from J, the junction contained 9 bases not matched to a gene. Germline values: CDR1 SGHDT, CDR2 YYEEEE. The CDR3: CASSSLSGGALDTQYF. The CDR3 nucleotides are TGTGCCAGCAGCTCACTCAGCGGGGGGGCCTTAGATACGCAGTATTTT.

This clone appeared once. The chain has TRBV6-5 and TRBJ2-7, with D tentatively TRBD2 (5 bases). The V and J ends lost 3 bases and 4 bases respectively, with 10 bases between them. The CDR3 is made up of 13 amino acids. Germline CDR1 MNHEY, CDR2 SVGAGI. The CDR3 DNA reads TGTGCCAGCAGTTATCACAGCGGATACGAGCAGTACTTC. It specifies CASSYHSGYEQYF.

The chain uses TRBV14 and TRBJ1-2; D is ambiguous. This CDR3 comprises 13 residues. Trimming shortened V by 5 bases and J by 2 bases, and 9 bases separated the two germline ends. Germline values: CDR1 SGHDN, CDR2 FVKESK. The CDR3 protein is CASSADRNYGYTF. The CDR3 DNA reads TGTGCCAGCAGCGCGGACCGAAACTATGGCTACACCTTC.

The rearrangement uses TRBV6-2 or TRBV6-3 and TRBJ1-4; D gene uncertain. V lost 8 bases and J lost 7, with 17 bases in between. Germline values: CDR1 MNHEY, CDR2 SVGEGT. This CDR3 is 14 amino acids long. The CDR3 nucleotides are TGTGCCAGCGGCCGGTGGGGTGCGAGTGAAAAACTGTTTTTT. It is translated as CASGRWGASEKLFF.

J is TRBJ2-7 and V is TRBV6-1; D is ambiguous. Germline V gives CDR1 MNHNS, CDR2 SASEGT. This CDR3 is 15 amino acids long. Trimming left V 0 bases short and J 2 bases short, with 11 bases between. CDR3 coding DNA: TGTGCCAGCAGTGAAGCTAGGCCCCCTACCTACGAGCAGTACTTC. Translated: CASSEARPPTYEQYF.

This clone was detected a few times. This sequence joins TRBV6-2 or TRBV6-3 and TRBJ2-7; 8 nucleotides line up with TRBD1. The CDR3 contains 16 residues. Germline lookup yields CDR1 MNHEY and CDR2 SVGEGT. V was clipped by 0 bases and J by 5 bases; unmatched bases: 9. The CDR3 is CASSYSRTGMGDEQYF. The CDR3 DNA reads TGTGCCAGCAGTTACTCCAGGACAGGGATGGGGGACGAGCAGTACTTC.

This clone was picked up one time. The chain employs TRBV28 and TRBJ1-2; D possibly corresponds to TRBD1 (5 bases). Deletions cut 10 bases from V and 0 bases from J, with 15 bases between. Germline CDR1 is MDHEN and CDR2 is SYDVKM. This CDR3 region has 14 residues. CDR3 coding DNA: TGTGCCATCGACCGGGGGGGGACTAACTATGGCTACACCTTC. This gives the protein CAIDRGGTNYGYTF.

V gene TRBV9 combines with J gene TRBJ2-3; D remains ambiguous. Trimming left V 2 bases short and J 0 bases short, with 7 bases between. Per germline, CDR1 SGDLS and CDR2 YYNGEE. This CDR3 spans 14 amino acids. CDR3 residues: CASSVTSSTDTQYF. Written as DNA, the CDR3 is TGTGCCAGCAGCGTGACTTCTAGCACAGATACGCAGTATTTT.

The chain combines TRBV2 with TRBJ2-7; 11 bases map to TRBD1. Germline CDR1 SNHLY, CDR2 FYNNEI. V was clipped by 8 bases and J by 7 bases; unmatched bases: 10. This CDR3 spans 14 amino acids. CDR3 residues: CASGPGQGVREQYF. CDR3 sequence (DNA): TGTGCCAGCGGACCGGGACAGGGGGTGAGGGAGCAGTACTTC.

This rearrangement joins TRBV30 to TRBJ2-5, with D perhaps given as TRBD1 or TRBD2 (6 bases each). CDR3 size: 13 residues. The V gene lost 1 base and the J gene lost 4 bases, with 10 bases spanning the gap. Per the germline V gene, CDR1 is GTSNPN and CDR2 is SVGIG (reference sequence). CDR3 in DNA: TGTGCCTGGAGTGGGGGGGCCGCAGAGACCCAGTACTTC. It yields the protein CAWSGGAAETQYF.

This clone came up a few times. This rearrangement joins TRBV2 to TRBJ2-5; 8 bases line up with TRBD1. Germline lookup yields CDR1 SNHLY and CDR2 FYNNEI. There are 14 residues in the CDR3. V lost 6 bases and J lost 5; bases outside the gene matches: 8. In DNA, the CDR3 is TGTGCCAGCAGCGGGCAGGGGGCAGGGGAGACCCAGTACTTC. Protein sequence: CASSGQGAGETQYF.

V usage is TRBV6-2 or TRBV6-3 and J usage is TRBJ2-7; 8 bases fit TRBD1. V lost 0 bases and J lost 3; bases outside the gene matches: 7. The CDR3 is 16 residues long. CDR1 and CDR2 (germline): MNHEY, SVGEGT. The CDR3 DNA sequence: TGTGCCAGCAGTTACTCGATCCAGGACAGGGTCTACGAGCAGTACTTC. Residues: CASSYSIQDRVYEQYF.

The chain uses TRBV7-6 and TRBJ1-5; possible D gene TRBD1, 5 bases. The V end was cut by 1 base, the J end by 0 bases, with 10 bases between. The length of the CDR3 is 16 residues. Germline V lookup: CDR1 SGHVS, CDR2 FNYEAQ. The CDR3 protein is CASSLGQGNSNQPQHF. DNA of the CDR3: TGTGCCAGCAGCTTAGGGCAGGGTAATAGCAATCAGCCCCAGCATTTT.

This chain links TRBV3-1 (or the pseudogene TRBV3-2) with TRBJ2-2; no reliable D call. The CDR3 consists of 12 residues. The ends were cut back, 8 bases at V and 6 bases at J, with 10 bases in the middle. Looked up from germline, CDR1 is LGHDT and CDR2 is YNNKEL (reference sequence). The chain's CDR3 is CASRAPPGELFF. The CDR3 region has the DNA TGTGCCAGCCGGGCTCCGCCCGGGGAGCTGTTTTTT.

The CDR3 loop is CASSYSAGPAYEQYF. In DNA, the CDR3 is TGTGCCAGCAGTTACTCTGCGGGCCCTGCCTACGAGCAGTACTTC. The V gene is TRBV6-2 or TRBV6-3, the J gene TRBJ2-7; possible D gene TRBD2, 5 bases. Germline V gene lookup returns CDR1 MNHEY and CDR2 SVGEGT. This CDR3 spans 15 amino acids. The V end was cut by 0 bases, the J end by 2 bases, with 11 bases between.